This T cell receptor beta chain comes out of a study of cytomegalovirus exposure and HLA in healthy donors. The PCR employed 60 Vbeta primers together with 13 Jbeta primers. Only in-frame clones appear in the TCRdb table, and some are missing; sequencing was by immunoSEQ multiplex PCR. The sample includes around 150,000 clones, over 75% seen only once; the top ten take around 0.89%. The V gene end was trimmed by 3 bases and the J gene end by 2 bases; junction bases not matched to a gene: 8. The length of the CDR3 is 18 residues. The germline gives CDR1 SGHRS, CDR2 YFSETQ. The rearrangement links TRBV5-1 to TRBJ2-3; the match to TRBD2 covers 14 bases. This sequence originates from a woman between 50 and 59 years old in good health and CMV-seropositive. Sequenced sample: PBMCs. DNA of the CDR3: TGCGCCAGCAGCTGGGGTGGACTAGCGGGGGGACTCACAGATACGCAGTATTTT. Translating it yields CASSWGGLAGGLTDTQYF.